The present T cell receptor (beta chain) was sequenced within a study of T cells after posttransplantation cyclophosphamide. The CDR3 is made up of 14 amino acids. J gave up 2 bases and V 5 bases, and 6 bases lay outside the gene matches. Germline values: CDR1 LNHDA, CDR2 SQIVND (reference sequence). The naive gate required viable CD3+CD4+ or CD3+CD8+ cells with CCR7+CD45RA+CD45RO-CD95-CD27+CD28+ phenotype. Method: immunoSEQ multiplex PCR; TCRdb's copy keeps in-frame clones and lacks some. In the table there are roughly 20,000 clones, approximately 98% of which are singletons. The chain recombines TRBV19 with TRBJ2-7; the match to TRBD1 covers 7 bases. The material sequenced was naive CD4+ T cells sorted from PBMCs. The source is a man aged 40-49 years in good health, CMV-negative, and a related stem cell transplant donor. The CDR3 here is CASSSRDSPYEQYF. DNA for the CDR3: TGTGCCAGTAGTTCTCGGGACAGCCCCTACGAGCAGTACTTC. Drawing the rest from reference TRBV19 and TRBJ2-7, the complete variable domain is DGGITQSPKYLFRKEGQNVTLSCEQNLNHDAMYWYRQDPGQGLRLIYYSQIVNDFQKGDIAEGYSVSREKKESFPLTVTSAQKNPTAFYLCASSSRDSPYEQYFGPGTRLTVT.